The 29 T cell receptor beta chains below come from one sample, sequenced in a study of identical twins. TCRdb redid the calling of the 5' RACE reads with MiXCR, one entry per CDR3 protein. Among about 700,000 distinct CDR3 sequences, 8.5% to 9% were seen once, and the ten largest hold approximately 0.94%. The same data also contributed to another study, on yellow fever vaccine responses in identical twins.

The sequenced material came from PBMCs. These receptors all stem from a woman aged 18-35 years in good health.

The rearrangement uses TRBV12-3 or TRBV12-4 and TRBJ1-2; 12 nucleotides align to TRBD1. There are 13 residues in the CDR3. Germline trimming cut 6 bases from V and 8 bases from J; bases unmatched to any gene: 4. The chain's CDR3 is CASSRDRGQGYTF. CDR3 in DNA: TGTGCCAGCAGCCGGGACAGGGGGCAGGGCTACACCTTC.

The CDR3: CASSWARGLAGIITDTQYF. The CDR3 bases are TGTGCCAGCAGTTGGGCCCGGGGACTAGCGGGGATAATCACAGATACGCAGTATTTT. The chain recombines TRBV7-8 with TRBJ2-3; 13 nucleotides line up with TRBD2. Germline V gene data show CDR1 as SGHVS and CDR2 as FQNEAQ. The CDR3 extends over 19 amino acids. With V trimmed by 6 bases and J by 2 bases, 14 bases remained unmatched.

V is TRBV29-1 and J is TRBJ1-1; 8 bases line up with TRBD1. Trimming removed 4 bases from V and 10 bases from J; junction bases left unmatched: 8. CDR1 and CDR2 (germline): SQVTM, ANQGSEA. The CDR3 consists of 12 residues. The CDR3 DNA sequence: TGCAGCGTTGCGACAGGGGCGGAAGGAGCTTTCTTT. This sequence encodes CSVATGAEGAFF.

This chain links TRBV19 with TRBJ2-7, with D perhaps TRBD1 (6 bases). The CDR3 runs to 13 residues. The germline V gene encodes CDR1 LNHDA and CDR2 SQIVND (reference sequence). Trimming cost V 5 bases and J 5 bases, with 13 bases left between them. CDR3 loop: CASSVQGWNEQYF. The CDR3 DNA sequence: TGTGCCAGTAGTGTTCAGGGGTGGAACGAGCAGTACTTC.

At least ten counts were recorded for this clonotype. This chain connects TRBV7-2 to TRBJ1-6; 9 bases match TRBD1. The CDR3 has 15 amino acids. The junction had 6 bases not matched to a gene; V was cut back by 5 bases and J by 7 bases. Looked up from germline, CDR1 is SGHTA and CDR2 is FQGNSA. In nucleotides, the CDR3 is TGTGCCAGCAGCCAGGGACAGGGAGGCAATTCACCCCTCCACTTT. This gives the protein CASSQGQGGNSPLHF.

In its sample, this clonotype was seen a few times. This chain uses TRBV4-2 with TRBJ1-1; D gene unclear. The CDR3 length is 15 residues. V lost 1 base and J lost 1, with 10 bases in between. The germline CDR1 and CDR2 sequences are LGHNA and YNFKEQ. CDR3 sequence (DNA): TGTGCCAGCAGCCAAGTACGGAGTTCGAACACTGAAGCTTTCTTT. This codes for CASSQVRSSNTEAFF.

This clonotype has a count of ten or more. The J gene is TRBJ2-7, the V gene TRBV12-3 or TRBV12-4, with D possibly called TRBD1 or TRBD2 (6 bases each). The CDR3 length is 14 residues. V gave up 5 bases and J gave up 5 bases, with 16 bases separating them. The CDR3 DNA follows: TGTGCCAGCAGTCTCTGGACGGAGGGGGACGAGCAGTACTTC. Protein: CASSLWTEGDEQYF.

CDR3: CASGGLAGVTGELFF. In DNA form, the CDR3 reads TGTGCCAGCGGCGGACTAGCGGGAGTCACCGGGGAGCTGTTTTTT. This chain links TRBV25-1 with TRBJ2-2; 13 bases fit TRBD2. J gave up 4 bases and V 8 bases, and 4 bases lay outside the gene matches. This CDR3 has 15 amino acids. Germline assignment: CDR1 MGHDK and CDR2 SYGVNS. Looking up the rest from reference TRBV25-1 and TRBJ2-2 gives the full variable domain: EADIYQTPRYLVIGTGKKITLECSQTMGHDKMYWYQQDPGMELHLIHYSYGVNSTEKGDLSSESTVSRIRTEHFPLTLESARPSHTSQYLCASGGLAGVTGELFFGEGSRLTVL.

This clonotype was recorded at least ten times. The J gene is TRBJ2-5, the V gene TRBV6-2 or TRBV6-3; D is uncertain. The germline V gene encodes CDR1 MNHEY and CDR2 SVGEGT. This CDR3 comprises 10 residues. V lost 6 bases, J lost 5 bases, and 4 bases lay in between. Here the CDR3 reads CASRGETQYF. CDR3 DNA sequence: TGTGCCAGCAGAGGGGAGACCCAGTACTTC.

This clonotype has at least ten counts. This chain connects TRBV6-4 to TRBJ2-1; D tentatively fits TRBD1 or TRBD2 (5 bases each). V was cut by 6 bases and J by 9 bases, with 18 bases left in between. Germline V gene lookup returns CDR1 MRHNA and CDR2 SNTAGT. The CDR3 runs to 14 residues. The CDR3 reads CASSARSVGGEQFF. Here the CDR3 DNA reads TGTGCCAGCAGCGCCCGGAGCGTTGGGGGTGAGCAGTTCTTC.

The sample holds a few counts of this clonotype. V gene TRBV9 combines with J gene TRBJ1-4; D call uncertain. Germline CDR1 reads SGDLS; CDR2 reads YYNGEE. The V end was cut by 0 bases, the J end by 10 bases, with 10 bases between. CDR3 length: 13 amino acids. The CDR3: CASSVGAAGKLFF. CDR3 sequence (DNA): TGTGCCAGCAGCGTAGGTGCGGCGGGAAAACTGTTTTTT.

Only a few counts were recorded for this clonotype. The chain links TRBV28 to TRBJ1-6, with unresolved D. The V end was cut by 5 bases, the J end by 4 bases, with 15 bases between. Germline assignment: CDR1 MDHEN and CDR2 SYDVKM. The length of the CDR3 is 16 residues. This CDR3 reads CASSIPRTDYNSPLHF. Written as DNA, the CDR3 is TGTGCCAGCAGTATCCCCCGGACGGATTATAATTCACCCCTCCACTTT.

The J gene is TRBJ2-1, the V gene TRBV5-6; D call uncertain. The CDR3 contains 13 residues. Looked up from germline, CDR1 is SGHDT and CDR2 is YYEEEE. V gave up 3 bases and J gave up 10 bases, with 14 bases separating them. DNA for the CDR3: TGTGCCAGCAGCTCCTCTCTTCTCTGCGAGCAGTTCTTC. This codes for CASSSSLLCEQFF.

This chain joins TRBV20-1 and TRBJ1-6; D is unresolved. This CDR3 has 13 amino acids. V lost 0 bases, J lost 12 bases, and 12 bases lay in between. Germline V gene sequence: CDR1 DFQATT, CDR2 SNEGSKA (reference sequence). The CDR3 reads CSARDHGGLPLHF. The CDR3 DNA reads TGCAGTGCTAGAGATCACGGCGGTTTACCCCTCCACTTT.

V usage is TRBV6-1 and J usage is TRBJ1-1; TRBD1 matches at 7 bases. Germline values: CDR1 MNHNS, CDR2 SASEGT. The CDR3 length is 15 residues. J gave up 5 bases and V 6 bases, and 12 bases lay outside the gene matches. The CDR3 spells CASSQLTGTGTEAFF. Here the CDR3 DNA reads TGTGCCAGCAGCCAGCTGACAGGGACGGGTACTGAAGCTTTCTTT.

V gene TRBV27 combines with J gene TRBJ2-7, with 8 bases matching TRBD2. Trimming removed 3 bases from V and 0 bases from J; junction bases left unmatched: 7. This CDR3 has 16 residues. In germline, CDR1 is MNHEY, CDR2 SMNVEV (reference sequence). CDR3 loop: CASSFISSGGSYEQYF. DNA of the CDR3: TGTGCCAGCAGTTTTATTTCCAGCGGGGGCTCCTACGAGCAGTACTTC.

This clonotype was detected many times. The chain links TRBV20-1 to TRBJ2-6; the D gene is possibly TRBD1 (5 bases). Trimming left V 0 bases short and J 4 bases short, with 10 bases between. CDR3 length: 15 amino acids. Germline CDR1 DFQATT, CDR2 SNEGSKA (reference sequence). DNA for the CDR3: TGCAGTGCTAGAGATGCAGGGTTAGGGGCCAACGTCCTGACTTTC. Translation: CSARDAGLGANVLTF.

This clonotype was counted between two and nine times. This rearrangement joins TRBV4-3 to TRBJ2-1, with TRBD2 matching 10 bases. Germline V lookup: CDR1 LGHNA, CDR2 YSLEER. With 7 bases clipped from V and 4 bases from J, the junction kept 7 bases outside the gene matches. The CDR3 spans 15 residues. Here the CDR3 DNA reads TGCGCCAGCACTAGGACTAGCGGTCTTTACAATGAGCAGTTCTTC. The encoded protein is CASTRTSGLYNEQFF.

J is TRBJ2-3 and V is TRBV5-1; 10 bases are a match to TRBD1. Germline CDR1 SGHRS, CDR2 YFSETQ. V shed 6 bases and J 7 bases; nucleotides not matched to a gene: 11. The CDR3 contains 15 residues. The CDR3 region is CASTPGGTGEYTQYF. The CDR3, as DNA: TGCGCCAGCACCCCCGGGGGGACAGGGGAATATACGCAGTATTTT. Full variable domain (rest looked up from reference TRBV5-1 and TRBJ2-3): KAGVTQTPRYLIKTRGQQVTLSCSPISGHRSVSWYQQTPGQGLQFLFEYFSETQRNKGNFPGRFSGRQFSNSRSEMNVSTLELGDSALYLCASTPGGTGEYTQYFGPGTRLTVL.

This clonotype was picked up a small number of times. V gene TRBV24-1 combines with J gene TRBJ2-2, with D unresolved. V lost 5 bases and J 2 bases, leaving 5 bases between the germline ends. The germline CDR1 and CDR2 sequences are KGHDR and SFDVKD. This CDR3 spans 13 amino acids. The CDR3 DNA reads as TGTGCCACCAGTGTTATTAACACCGGGGAGCTGTTTTTT. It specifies CATSVINTGELFF.

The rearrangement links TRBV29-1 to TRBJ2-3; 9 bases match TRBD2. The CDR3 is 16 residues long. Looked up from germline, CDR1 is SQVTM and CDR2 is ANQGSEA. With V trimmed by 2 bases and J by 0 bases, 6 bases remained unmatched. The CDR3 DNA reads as TGCAGCGTTGAACCCCCTAGCGGGGAGAGCACAGATACGCAGTATTTT. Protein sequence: CSVEPPSGESTDTQYF.

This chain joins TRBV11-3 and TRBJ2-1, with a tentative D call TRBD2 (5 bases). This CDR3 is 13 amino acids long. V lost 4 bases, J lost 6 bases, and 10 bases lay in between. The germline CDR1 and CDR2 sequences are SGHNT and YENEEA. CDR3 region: CASSSEVFNEQFF. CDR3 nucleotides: TGTGCCAGCAGCTCGGAGGTTTTCAATGAGCAGTTCTTC.

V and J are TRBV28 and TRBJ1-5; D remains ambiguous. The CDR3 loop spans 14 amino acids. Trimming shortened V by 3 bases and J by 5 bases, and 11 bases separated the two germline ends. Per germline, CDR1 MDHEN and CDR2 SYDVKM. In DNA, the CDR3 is TGTGCCAGCAGTTTCCGAGGGTGGGATCAGCCCCAGCATTTT. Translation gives CASSFRGWDQPQHF.

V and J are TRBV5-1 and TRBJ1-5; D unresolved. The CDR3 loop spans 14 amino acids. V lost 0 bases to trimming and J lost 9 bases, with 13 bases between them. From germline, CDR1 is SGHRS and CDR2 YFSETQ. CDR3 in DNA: TGCGCCAGCAGCTTGGGAGGCCCGGGAGTGCCCCAGCATTTT. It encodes CASSLGGPGVPQHF.

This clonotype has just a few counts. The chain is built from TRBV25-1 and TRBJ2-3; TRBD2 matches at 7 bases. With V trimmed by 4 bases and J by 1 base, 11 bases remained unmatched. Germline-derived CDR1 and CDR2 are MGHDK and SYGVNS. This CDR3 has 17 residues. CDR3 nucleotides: TGTGCCAGCAGTGGCACCTCCCGGGAGGTCCGCACAGATACGCAGTATTTT. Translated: CASSGTSREVRTDTQYF.

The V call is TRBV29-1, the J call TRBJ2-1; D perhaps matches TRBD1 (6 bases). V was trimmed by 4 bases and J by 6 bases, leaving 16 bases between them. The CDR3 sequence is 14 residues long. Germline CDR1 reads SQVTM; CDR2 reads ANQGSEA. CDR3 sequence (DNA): TGCAGCGTTGCCCACGGCAGGGGCGGCAATGAGCAGTTCTTC. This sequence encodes CSVAHGRGGNEQFF.

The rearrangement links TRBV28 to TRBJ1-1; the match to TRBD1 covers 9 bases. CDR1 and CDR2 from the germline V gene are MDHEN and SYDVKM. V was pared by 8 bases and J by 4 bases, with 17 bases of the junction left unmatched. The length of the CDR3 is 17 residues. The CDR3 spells CASAPDLQGAFRTEAFF. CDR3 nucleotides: TGTGCCAGCGCCCCGGATTTACAGGGGGCCTTTCGCACTGAAGCTTTCTTT.

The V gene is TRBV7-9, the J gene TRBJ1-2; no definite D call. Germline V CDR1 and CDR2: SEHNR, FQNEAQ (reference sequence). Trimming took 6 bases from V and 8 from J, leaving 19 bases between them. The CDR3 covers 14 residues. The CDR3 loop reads CASSYHGETAGYTF. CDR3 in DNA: TGTGCCAGCAGTTACCACGGGGAAACGGCGGGCTACACCTTC.

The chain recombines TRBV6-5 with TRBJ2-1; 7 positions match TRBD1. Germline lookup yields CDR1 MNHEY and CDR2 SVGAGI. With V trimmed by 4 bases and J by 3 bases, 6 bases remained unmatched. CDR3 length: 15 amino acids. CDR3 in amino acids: CASSSGRGFYNEQFF. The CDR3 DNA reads TGTGCCAGCAGTTCTGGCAGGGGGTTCTACAATGAGCAGTTCTTC.